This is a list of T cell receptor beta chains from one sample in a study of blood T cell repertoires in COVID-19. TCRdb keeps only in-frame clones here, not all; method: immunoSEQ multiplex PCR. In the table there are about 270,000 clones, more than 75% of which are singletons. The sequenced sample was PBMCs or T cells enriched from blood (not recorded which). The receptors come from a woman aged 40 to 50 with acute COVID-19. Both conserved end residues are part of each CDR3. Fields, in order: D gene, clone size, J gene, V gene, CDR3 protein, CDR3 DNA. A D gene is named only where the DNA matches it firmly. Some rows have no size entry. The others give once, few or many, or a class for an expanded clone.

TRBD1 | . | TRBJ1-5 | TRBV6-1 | CASSEARGGYQPQHF | TGTGCCAGCAGTGAAGCGCGAGGGGGCTATCAGCCCCAGCATTTT
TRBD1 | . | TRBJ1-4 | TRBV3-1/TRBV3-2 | CASSDRGGREKLFF | TGTGCCAGCAGCGACAGGGGAGGGCGTGAAAAACTGTTTTTT
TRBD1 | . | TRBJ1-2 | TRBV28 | CASSNRGPLYGYTF | TGTGCCAGCAGTAACAGGGGGCCACTCTATGGCTACACCTTC
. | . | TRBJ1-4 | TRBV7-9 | CASRPNQGKLFF | TGTGCCAGCAGACCAAACCAGGGAAAACTGTTTTTT
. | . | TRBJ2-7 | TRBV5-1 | CASSAGTGNYEQYF | TGCGCCAGCAGCGCCGGGACTGGAAACTACGAGCAGTACTTC
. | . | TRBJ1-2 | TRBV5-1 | CASSLPSRGYTF | TGCGCCAGCAGCTTACCCTCGCGGGGGTACACCTTC
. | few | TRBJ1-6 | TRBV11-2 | CASSLPPRGGINSPLHF | TGTGCCAGCAGCTTACCACCGAGAGGGGGTATTAATTCACCCCTCCACTTT
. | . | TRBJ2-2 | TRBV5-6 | CASSSPRLNTGELFF | TGTGCCAGCAGCTCCCCGAGACTGAACACCGGGGAGCTGTTTTTT
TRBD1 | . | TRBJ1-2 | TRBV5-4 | CASSLQTGNYGYTF | TGTGCCAGCAGCCTACAGACAGGGAACTATGGCTACACCTTC
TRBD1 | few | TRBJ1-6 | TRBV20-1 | CSASLGQGSYNSPLHF | TGCAGTGCTAGTCTGGGACAGGGCTCCTATAATTCACCCCTCCACTTT
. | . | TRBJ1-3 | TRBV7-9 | CASSSQSTGNTIYF | TGTGCCAGCAGCTCCCAAAGCACTGGAAACACCATATATTTT
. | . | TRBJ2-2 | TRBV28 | CASRRDYTGELFF | TGTGCCAGCAGACGGGACTACACCGGGGAGCTGTTTTTT
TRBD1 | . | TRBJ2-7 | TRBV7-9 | CASSLDRGYEQYF | TGTGCCAGCAGCTTAGACAGGGGGTACGAGCAGTACTTC
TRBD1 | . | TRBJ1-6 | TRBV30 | CAWKRQGSSPLHF | TGTGCCTGGAAACGACAGGGATCGTCACCCCTCCACTTT
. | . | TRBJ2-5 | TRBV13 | CASSPTGVQETQYF | TGTGCCAGCAGCCCAACGGGAGTTCAAGAGACCCAGTACTTC
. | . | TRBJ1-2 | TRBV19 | CASSIDSRVGYTF | TGTGCCAGTAGTATAGACTCCAGGGTTGGCTACACCTTC
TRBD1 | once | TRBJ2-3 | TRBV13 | CASSLQGAATDTQYF | TGTGCCAGCAGCCTACAGGGGGCGGCCACAGATACGCAGTATTTT
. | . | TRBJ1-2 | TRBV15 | CATSRDMNYGYTF | TGTGCCACCAGCAGAGATATGAACTATGGCTACACCTTC
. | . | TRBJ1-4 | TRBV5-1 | CASSLGSGFATNEKLFF | TGCGCCAGCAGCTTGGGTTCAGGGTTCGCAACTAATGAAAAACTGTTTTTT
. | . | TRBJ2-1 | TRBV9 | CASSAQGNSYNEQFF | TGTGCCAGCAGCGCCCAGGGGAACTCCTACAATGAGCAGTTCTTC
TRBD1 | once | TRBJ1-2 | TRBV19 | CASIPGQGARYGYTF | TGTGCCAGTATCCCGGGACAGGGGGCGCGGTATGGCTACACCTTC
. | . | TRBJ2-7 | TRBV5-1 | CASSPDNYEQYF | TGCGCCAGCAGCCCCGACAACTACGAGCAGTACTTC
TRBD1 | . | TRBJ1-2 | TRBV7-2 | CASSDRTGTGNGYTF | TGTGCCAGCAGCGATCGAACCGGGACAGGGAACGGCTACACCTTC
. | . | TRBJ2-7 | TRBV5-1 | CASSLRSGGSVEQYF | TGCGCCAGCAGCTTGCGGTCAGGGGGGTCGGTCGAGCAGTACTTC
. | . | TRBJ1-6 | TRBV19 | CASSTRGYNSPLHF | TGTGCCAGTAGTACGCGGGGATATAATTCACCCCTCCACTTT
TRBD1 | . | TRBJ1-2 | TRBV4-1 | CASSQAPQGAQGYTF | TGCGCCAGCAGCCAAGCTCCACAGGGGGCGCAGGGCTACACCTTC
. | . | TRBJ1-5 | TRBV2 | CASSEGTRGQPQHF | TGTGCCAGCAGTGAAGGGACACGTGGTCAGCCCCAGCATTTT
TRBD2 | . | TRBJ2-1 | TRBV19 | CASKASGTYNEQFF | TGTGCCAGCAAGGCGAGCGGGACCTACAATGAGCAGTTCTTC
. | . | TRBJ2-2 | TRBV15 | CATSKTDTGELFF | TGTGCCACCAGCAAAACAGACACCGGGGAGCTGTTTTTT
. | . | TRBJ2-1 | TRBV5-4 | CASSSQLGGYNEQFF | TGTGCCAGCAGCTCTCAACTCGGCGGCTACAATGAGCAGTTCTTC
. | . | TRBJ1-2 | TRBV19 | CASSSRGSNYGYTF | TGTGCCAGTAGTTCCCGAGGTAGTAACTATGGCTACACCTTC
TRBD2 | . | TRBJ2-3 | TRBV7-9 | CASSLIQREADTQYF | TGTGCCAGCAGCTTAATCCAGCGGGAGGCAGATACGCAGTATTTT
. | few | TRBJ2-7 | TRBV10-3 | CAIRQDLSPAYEQYF | TGTGCCATCAGACAGGACCTATCGCCAGCCTACGAGCAGTACTTC
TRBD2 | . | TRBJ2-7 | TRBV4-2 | CASSFASGTSVTYEQYF | TGTGCCAGCAGCTTCGCCTCCGGGACTAGCGTAACCTACGAGCAGTACTTC
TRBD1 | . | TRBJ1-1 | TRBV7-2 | CASTLTTGGWTEAFF | TGTGCCAGCACCCTAACGACAGGGGGCTGGACTGAAGCTTTCTTT
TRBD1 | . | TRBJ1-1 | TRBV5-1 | CASSGDRATEAFF | TGCGCCAGCAGTGGGGACAGGGCCACTGAAGCTTTCTTT
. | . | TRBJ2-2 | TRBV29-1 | CSVALGLNTGELFF | TGCAGCGTTGCCCTGGGACTTAACACCGGGGAGCTGTTTTTT
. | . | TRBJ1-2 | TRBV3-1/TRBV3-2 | CASSQGSGGYTF | TGTGCCAGCAGCCAAGGGTCGGGAGGCTACACCTTC
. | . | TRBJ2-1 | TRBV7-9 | CASNPLGGAWDEQFF | TGTGCCAGCAACCCCCTAGGGGGGGCTTGGGATGAGCAGTTCTTC
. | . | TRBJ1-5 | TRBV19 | CASSASFWGSNQPQHF | TGTGCCAGTAGTGCCTCTTTTTGGGGCTCCAATCAGCCCCAGCATTTT
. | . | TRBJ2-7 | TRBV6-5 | CASSPQQGPVYF | TGTGCCAGCAGCCCACAACAGGGACCGGTCTACTTC
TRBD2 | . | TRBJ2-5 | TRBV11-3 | CASSLARSLAGRETQYF | TGTGCCAGCAGCTTAGCCCGTAGCCTAGCGGGAAGAGAGACCCAGTACTTC
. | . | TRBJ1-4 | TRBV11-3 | CASSPYGQPEKLFF | TGTGCCAGCAGCCCCTACGGACAGCCCGAAAAACTGTTTTTT
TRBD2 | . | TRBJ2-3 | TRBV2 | CASSEPTPGTSGDTQYF | TGTGCCAGCAGTGAACCAACCCCGGGGACTAGCGGCGATACGCAGTATTTT
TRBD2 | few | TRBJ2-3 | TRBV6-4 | CASSQTSGGIDTQYF | TGTGCCAGCAGCCAGACTAGCGGGGGAATAGATACGCAGTATTTT
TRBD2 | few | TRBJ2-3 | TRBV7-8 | CASRRTSGGLDTQYF | TGTGCCAGCAGAAGGACTAGCGGGGGGCTAGATACGCAGTATTTT
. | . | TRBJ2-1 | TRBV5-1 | CASRIGGRGNNEQFF | TGCGCCAGCAGAATAGGGGGACGGGGAAACAATGAGCAGTTCTTC
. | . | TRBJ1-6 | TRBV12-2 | CASRLALRWNSRSSPLHF | TGTGCAAGTCGCTTAGCGCTAAGATGGAACAGCCGTAGTTCCCCCCTCCACTTT
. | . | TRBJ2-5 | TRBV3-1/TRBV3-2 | CASSPRGGLGETQYF | TGTGCCAGCAGTCCGAGGGGGGGCCTAGGAGAGACCCAGTACTTC
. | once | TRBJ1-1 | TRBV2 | CASIGQDTEAFF | TGTGCCAGCATTGGCCAGGACACTGAAGCTTTCTTT
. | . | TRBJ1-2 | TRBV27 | CASRPTGLDYGYTF | TGTGCCAGCAGACCCACCGGGTTGGACTATGGCTACACCTTC
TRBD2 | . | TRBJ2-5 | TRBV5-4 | CASSSGPLAGGQETQYF | TGTGCCAGCAGCTCGGGGCCGCTAGCGGGGGGGCAAGAGACCCAGTACTTC
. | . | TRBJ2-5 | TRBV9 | CASSARHLRETQYF | TGTGCCAGCAGCGCCAGACATTTACGAGAGACCCAGTACTTC
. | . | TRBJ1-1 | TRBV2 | CASRRENTEAFF | TGTGCCAGCCGGAGGGAGAACACTGAAGCTTTCTTT